This TCR beta chain appears in the sequencing data of a study of cytomegalovirus exposure and HLA in healthy donors. Study-level background: The Caucasian-associated ancestry cluster contained 81% of the approximately 400 genotyped donors. Study-level results: Researchers catalogued 164 TCR beta chains as cytomegalovirus-associated. Reportedly, diagnosis of cytomegalovirus status by the classifier showed high specificity and sensitivity.

This CDR3 region has 15 residues. The V gene's germline CDR1 is MNHNS and CDR2 SASEGT. Trimming removed 6 bases from V and 4 bases from J; junction bases left unmatched: 9. Worth noting for this clone: No antigen is known for it.

Unrecorded immune exposures were likely, despite nominal health at sampling. The PCR contained 60 Vbeta and 13 Jbeta primers. Clones were read by immunoSEQ multiplex PCR, and TCRdb kept only the in-frame ones, dropping some. This sample has roughly 190,000 clones, with over 80% found just once. The receptor was isolated from a man in his forties in good health and CMV-seropositive. Sequences were obtained from PBMCs. V is TRBV6-1 and J is TRBJ2-7, with TRBD2 matching 10 bases. The CDR3 DNA reads as TGTGCCAGCAGGGCCGAACTAGCGGGGATATACGAGCAGTACTTC. Its protein is CASRAELAGIYEQYF.